The 5 T cell receptor beta chains in this list originate from one sample, sequenced in a study of blood T cells in healthy people across ages. A J-beta primer mix and a sample-barcoded 5' primer were used in a second PCR of roughly 6 to 11 cycles. TCRdb analysed the 5' RACE reads with MiXCR anew, one entry per CDR3 protein. This table has roughly 1,800,000 distinct CDR3 sequences, around half appearing once. What was sequenced was blood. Receptors originate from a woman between 40 and 55 years old in good health.

The V gene is TRBV10-1, the J gene TRBJ2-1; D call uncertain. With 3 bases removed from V and 3 bases from J, the gap between germline ends came to 12 bases. CDR1 is WNHNN, CDR2 SYGVQD, per germline (reference sequence). CDR3 length equals 15 residues. CDR3 nucleotide sequence: TGCGCCAGCAGTGATGGTCAGGCGGTCTACAATGAGCAGTTCTTC. The encoded protein is CASSDGQAVYNEQFF.

The chain uses TRBV7-2 and TRBJ2-5, with D perhaps TRBD2 (5 bases). CDR1 SGHTA and CDR2 FQGNSA come from the germline V gene. V lost 4 bases and J 11 bases, leaving 17 bases between the germline ends. This CDR3 comprises 13 residues. The CDR3 here is CASSSFGAGEQYF. CDR3 nucleotide sequence: TGTGCCAGCAGCTCCTTCGGTGCGGGTGAGCAGTACTTC. The full variable domain, rest sourced from reference TRBV7-2 and TRBJ2-5, is GAGVSQSPSNKVTEKGKDVELRCDPISGHTALYWYRQSLGQGLEFLIYFQGNSAPDKSGLPSDRFSAERTGGSVSTLTIQRTQQEDSAVYLCASSSFGAGEQYFGPGTRLLVL.

J is TRBJ2-1 and V is TRBV7-2; possible D gene TRBD2, 5 bases. Germline lookup yields CDR1 SGHTA and CDR2 FQGNSA. V dropped 4 bases and J dropped 9 bases, with 16 bases sitting between them. The CDR3 covers 14 residues. This chain's CDR3 is CASSSYRGSPEQFF. The CDR3 DNA reads TGTGCCAGCAGCTCTTACCGCGGGTCCCCTGAGCAGTTCTTC.

The chain couples TRBV20-1 to TRBJ2-1, with a weak D call TRBD1 (6 bases). The CDR3 is 14 residues long. The germline gives CDR1 DFQATT, CDR2 SNEGSKA (reference sequence). Trimming removed 6 bases at V and 7 bases at J, with 19 bases between. The CDR3 coding sequence is TGCAGTGCAACTACAGGGTTATGGGGGAATGAGCAGTTCTTC. The encoded protein is CSATTGLWGNEQFF.

V gene TRBV18 combines with J gene TRBJ2-5; TRBD1 matches 9 bases. The tail of the sequence fits TRBJ2-7 better, so the J call may be wrong. The CDR3 has 16 amino acids. Looked up from germline, CDR1 is KGHSH and CDR2 is LQKENI. CDR3 coding DNA: TGTGCCAGCTCACCACCCCGAGGGGGACAGGGAGGCGAGCAGTACTTC. It yields the protein CASSPPRGGQGGEQYF.